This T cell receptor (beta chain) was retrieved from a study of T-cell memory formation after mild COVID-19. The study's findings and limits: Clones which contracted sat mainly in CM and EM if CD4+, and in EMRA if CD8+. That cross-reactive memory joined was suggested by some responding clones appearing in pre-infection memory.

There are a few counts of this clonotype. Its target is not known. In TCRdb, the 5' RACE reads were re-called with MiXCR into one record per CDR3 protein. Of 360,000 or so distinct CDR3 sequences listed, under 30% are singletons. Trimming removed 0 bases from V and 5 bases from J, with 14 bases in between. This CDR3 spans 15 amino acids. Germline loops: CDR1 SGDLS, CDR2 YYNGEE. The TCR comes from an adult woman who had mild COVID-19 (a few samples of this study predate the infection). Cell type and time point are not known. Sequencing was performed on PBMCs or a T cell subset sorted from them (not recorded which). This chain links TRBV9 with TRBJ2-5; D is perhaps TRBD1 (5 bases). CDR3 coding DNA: TGTGCCAGCAGCGTAGGGGGCTCGCGTACGGAGACCCAGTACTTC. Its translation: CASSVGGSRTETQYF.